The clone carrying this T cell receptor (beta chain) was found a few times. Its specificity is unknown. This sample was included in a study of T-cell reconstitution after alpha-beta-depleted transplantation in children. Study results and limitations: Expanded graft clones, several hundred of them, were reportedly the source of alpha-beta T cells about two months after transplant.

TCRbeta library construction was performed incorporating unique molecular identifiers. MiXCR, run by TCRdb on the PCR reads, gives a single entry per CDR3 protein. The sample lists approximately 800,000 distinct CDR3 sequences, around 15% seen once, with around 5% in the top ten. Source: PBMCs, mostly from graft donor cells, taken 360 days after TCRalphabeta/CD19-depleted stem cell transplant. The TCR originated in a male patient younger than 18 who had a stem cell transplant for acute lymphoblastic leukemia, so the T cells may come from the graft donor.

The CDR3 bases are TGTGCCAGCAGTTTAGTGGAGGAAAACACTGAAGCTTTCTTT. Its protein is CASSLVEENTEAFF. The rearrangement uses TRBV12-3 or TRBV12-4 and TRBJ1-1; D uncertain. The CDR3 is 14 residues long. V dropped 1 base and J dropped 2 bases, with 8 bases sitting between them.